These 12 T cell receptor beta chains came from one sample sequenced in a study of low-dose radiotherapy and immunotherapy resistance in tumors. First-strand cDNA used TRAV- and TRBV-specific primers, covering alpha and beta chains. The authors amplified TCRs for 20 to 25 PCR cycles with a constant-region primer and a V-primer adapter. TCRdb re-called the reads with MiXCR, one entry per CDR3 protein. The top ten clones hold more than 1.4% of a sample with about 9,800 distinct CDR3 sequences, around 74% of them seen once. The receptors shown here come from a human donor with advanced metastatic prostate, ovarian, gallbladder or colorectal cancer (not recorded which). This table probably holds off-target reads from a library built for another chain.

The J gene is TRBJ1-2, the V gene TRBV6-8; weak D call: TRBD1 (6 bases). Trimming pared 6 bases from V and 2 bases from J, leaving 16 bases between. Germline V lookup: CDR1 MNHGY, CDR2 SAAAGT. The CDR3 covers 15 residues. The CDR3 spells CASSSMGALNYGYTF. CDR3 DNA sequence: TGTGCCAGCAGCTCGATGGGGGCGCTCAACTATGGCTACACCTTC.

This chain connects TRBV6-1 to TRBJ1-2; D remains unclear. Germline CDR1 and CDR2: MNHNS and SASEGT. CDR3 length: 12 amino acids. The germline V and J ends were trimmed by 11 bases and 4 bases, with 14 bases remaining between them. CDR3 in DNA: TGTGCCTGGGGTGGCCTGGGCTATGGCTACACCTTC. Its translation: CAWGGLGYGYTF.

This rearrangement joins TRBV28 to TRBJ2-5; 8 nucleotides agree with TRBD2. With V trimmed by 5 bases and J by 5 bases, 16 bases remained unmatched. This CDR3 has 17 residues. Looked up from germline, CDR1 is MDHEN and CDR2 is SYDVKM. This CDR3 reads CASSPVKVAGIAETQYF. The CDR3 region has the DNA TGTGCCAGCAGTCCCGTTAAAGTAGCGGGAATTGCGGAGACCCAGTACTTC.

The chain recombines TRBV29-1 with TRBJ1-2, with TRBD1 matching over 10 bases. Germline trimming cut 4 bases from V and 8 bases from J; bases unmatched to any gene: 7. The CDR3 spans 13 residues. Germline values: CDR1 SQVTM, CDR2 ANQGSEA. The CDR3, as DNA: TGCAGCGTTGTAAGGACAGGGGGTTTGGGCTACACCTTC. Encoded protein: CSVVRTGGLGYTF.

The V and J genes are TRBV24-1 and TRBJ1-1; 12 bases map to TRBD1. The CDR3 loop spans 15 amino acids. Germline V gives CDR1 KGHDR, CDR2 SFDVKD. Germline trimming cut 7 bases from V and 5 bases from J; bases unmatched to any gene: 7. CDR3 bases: TGTGCCACCAGAGGGACAGGGGGCACGGGTACTGAAGCTTTCTTT. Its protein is CATRGTGGTGTEAFF.

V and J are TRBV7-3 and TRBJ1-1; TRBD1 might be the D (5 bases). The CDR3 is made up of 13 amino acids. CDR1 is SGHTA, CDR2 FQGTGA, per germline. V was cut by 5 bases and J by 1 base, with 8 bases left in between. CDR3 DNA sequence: TGTGCCAGCAGCATCGACAGGAACACTGAAGCTTTCTTT. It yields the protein CASSIDRNTEAFF.

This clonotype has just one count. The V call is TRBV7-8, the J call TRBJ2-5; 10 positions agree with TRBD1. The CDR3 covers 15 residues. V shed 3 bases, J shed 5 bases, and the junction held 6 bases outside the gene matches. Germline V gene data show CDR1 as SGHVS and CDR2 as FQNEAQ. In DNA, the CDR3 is TGTGCCAGCAGCTTCGGGACAGGGGTCTACGAGACCCAGTACTTC. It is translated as CASSFGTGVYETQYF. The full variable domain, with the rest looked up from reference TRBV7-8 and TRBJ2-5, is GAGVSQSPRYKVAKRGQDVALRCDPISGHVSLFWYQQALGQGPEFLTYFQNEAQLDKSGLPSDRFFAERPEGSVSTLKIQRTQQEDSAVYLCASSFGTGVYETQYFGPGTRLLVL.

DNA of the CDR3: TGTGCCAGCAGTTCCTCCCCTCCGGGACGGGTTTCACCCCTCCACTTT. Its translation: CASSSSPPGRVSPLHF. The chain links TRBV28 to TRBJ1-6; a weak D match, TRBD1 (5 bases). Trimming shortened V by 4 bases and J by 9 bases, and 19 bases separated the two germline ends. CDR1 MDHEN and CDR2 SYDVKM come from the germline V gene. This CDR3 region has 16 residues.

This chain's CDR3 is CSAKELQTQYF. CDR3 nucleotides: TGCAGCGCTAAGGAGCTACAGACCCAGTACTTC. The genes are TRBV29-1 and TRBJ2-5; no clear D. The germline V gene has CDR1 SQVTM and CDR2 ANQGSEA. V dropped 7 bases and J dropped 6 bases, with 12 bases sitting between them. The CDR3 runs to 11 residues.

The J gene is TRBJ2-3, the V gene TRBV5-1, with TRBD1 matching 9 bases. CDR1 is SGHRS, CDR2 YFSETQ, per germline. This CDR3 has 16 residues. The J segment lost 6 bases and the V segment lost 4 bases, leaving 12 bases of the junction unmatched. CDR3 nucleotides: TGCGCCAGCAGCATGGATGGGACAGGGAGGGTGGATACGCAGTATTTT. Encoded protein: CASSMDGTGRVDTQYF. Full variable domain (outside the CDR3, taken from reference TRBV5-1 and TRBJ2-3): KAGVTQTPRYLIKTRGQQVTLSCSPISGHRSVSWYQQTPGQGLQFLFEYFSETQRNKGNFPGRFSGRQFSNSRSEMNVSTLELGDSALYLCASSMDGTGRVDTQYFGPGTRLTVL.

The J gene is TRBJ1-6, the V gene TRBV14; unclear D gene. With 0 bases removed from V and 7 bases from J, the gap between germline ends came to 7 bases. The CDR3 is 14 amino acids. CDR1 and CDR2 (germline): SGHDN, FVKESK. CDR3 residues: CASSQETANSPLHF. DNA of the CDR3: TGTGCCAGCAGCCAAGAGACGGCGAATTCACCCCTCCACTTT. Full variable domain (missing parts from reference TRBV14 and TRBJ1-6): EAGVTQFPSHSVIEKGQTVTLRCDPISGHDNLYWYRRVMGKEIKFLLHFVKESKQDESGMPNNRFLAERTGGTYSTLKVQPAELEDSGVYFCASSQETANSPLHFGNGTRLTVT.

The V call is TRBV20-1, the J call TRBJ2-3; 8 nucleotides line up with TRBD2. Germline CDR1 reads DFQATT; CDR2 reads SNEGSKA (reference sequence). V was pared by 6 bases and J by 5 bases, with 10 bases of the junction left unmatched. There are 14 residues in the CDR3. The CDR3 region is CSANPGLGRDTQYF. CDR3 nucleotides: TGCAGTGCCAACCCGGGACTAGGCCGAGATACGCAGTATTTT.